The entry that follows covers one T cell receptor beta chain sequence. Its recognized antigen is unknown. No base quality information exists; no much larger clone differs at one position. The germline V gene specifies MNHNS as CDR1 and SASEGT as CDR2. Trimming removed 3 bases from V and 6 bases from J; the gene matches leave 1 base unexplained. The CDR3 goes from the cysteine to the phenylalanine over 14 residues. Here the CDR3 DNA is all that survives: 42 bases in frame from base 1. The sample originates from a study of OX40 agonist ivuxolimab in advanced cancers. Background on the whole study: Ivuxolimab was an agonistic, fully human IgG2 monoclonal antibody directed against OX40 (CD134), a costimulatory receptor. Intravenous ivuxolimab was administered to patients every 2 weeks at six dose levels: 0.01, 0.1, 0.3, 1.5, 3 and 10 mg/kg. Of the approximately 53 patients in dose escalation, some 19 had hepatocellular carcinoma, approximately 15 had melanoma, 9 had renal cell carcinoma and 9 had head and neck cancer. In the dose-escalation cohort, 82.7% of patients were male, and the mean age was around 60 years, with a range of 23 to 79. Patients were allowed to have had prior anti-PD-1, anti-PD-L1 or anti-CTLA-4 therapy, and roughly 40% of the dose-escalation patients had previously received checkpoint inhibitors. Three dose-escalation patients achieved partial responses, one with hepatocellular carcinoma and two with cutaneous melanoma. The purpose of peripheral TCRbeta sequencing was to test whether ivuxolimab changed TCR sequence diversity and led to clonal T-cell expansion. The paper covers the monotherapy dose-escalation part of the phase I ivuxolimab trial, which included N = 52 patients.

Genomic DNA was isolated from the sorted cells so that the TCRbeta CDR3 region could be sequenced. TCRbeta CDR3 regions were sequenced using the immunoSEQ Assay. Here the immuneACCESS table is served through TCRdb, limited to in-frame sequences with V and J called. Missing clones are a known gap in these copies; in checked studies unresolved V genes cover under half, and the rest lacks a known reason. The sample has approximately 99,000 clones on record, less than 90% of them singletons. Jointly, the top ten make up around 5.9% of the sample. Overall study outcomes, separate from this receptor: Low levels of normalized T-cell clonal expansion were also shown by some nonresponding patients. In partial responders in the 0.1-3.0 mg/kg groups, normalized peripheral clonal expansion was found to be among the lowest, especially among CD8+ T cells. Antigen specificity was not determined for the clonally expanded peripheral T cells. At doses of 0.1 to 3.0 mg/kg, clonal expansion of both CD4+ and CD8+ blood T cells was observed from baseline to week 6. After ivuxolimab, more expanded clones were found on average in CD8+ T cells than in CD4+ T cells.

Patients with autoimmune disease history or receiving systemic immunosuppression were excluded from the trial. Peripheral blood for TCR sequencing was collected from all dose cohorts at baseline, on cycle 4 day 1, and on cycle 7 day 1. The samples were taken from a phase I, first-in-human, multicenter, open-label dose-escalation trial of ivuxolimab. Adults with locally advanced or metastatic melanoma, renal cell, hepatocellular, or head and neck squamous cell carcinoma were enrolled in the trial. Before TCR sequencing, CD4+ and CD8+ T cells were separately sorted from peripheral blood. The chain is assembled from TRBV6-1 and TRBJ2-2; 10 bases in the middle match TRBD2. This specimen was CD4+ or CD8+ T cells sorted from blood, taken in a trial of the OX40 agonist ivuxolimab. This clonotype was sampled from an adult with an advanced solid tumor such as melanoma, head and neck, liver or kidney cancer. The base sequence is TGTGCCAGCAGTGATAGCGGGAGGCCCGGGGAGCTGTTTTTT. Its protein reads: CASSDSGRPGELFF.